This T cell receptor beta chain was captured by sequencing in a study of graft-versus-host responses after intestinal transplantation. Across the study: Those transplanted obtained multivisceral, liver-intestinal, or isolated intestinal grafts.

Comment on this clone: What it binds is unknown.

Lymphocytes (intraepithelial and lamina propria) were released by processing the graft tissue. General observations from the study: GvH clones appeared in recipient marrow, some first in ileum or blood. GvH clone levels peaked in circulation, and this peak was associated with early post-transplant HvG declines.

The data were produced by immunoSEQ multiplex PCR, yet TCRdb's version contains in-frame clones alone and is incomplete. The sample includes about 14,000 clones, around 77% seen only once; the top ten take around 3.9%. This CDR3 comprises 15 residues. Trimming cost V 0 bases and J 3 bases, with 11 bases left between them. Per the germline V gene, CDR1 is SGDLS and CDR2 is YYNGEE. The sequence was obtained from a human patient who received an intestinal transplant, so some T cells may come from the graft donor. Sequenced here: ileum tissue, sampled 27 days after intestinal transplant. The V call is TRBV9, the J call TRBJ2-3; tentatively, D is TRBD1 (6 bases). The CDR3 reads CASSVEGGGTDTQYF. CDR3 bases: TGTGCCAGCAGCGTAGAAGGGGGTGGTACAGATACGCAGTATTTT.